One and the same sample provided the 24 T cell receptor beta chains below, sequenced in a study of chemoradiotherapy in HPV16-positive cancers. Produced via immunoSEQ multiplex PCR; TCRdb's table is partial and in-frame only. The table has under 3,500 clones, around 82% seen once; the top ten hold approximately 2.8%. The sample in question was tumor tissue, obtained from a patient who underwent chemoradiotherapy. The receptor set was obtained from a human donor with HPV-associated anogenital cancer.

CDR3: CASSSGTFDEQFF. CDR3 nucleotides: TGCGCCAGCAGTAGCGGGACTTTCGATGAGCAGTTCTTC. The rearrangement links TRBV5-1 to TRBJ2-1; 8 bases match TRBD2. Trimming removed 5 bases from V and 8 bases from J; junction bases left unmatched: 6. This CDR3 is built from 13 residues. Germline V gene lookup returns CDR1 SGHRS and CDR2 YFSETQ.

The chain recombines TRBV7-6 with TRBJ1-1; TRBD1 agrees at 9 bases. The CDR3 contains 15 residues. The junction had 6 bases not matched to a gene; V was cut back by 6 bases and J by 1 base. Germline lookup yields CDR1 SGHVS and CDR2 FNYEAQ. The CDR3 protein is CASSSVQGANTEAFF. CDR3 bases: TGTGCCAGCAGTTCGGTACAGGGGGCGAACACTGAAGCTTTCTTT.

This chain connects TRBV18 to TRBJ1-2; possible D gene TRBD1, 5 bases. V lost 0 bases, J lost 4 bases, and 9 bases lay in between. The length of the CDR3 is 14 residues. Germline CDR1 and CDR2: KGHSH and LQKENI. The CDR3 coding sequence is TGTGCCAGCTCACCACCCTCGGACATCTATGGCTACACCTTC. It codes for CASSPPSDIYGYTF.

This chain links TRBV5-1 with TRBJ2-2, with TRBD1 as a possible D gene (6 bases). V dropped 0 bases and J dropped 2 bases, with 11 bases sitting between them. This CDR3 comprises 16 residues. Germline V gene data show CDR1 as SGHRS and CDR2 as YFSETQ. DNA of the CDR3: TGCGCCAGCAGCTTGGTAGAACAGGGTAACACCGGGGAGCTGTTTTTT. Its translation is CASSLVEQGNTGELFF.

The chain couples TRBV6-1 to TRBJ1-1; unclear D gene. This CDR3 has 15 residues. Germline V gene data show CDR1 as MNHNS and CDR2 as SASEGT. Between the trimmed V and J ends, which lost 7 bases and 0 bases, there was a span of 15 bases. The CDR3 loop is CASIPAKVLNTEAFF. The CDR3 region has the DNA TGTGCCAGCATCCCAGCGAAGGTGCTGAACACTGAAGCTTTCTTT.

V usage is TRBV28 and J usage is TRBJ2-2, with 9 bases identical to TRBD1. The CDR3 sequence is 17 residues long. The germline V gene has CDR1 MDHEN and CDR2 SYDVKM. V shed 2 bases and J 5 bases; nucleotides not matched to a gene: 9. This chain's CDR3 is CASSLGGTGRGTGELFF. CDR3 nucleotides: TGTGCCAGCAGTTTAGGAGGGACAGGGCGGGGAACCGGGGAGCTGTTTTTT.

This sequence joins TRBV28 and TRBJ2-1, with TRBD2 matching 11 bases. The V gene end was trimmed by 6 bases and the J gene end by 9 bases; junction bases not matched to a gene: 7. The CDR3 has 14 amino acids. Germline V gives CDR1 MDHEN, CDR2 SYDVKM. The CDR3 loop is CASRGLAEVGEQFF. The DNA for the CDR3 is TGTGCCAGCAGGGGACTAGCGGAAGTGGGTGAGCAGTTCTTC. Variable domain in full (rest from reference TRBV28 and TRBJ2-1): DVKVTQSSRYLVKRTGEKVFLECVQDMDHENMFWYRQDPGLGLRLIYFSYDVKMKEKGDIPEGYSVSREKKERFSLILESASTNQTSMYLCASRGLAEVGEQFFGPGTRLTVL.

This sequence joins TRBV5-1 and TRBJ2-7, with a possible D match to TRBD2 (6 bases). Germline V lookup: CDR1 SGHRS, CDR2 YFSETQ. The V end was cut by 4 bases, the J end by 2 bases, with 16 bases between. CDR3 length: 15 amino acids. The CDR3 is CASSRRAEGTYEQYF. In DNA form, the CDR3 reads TGCGCCAGCAGCCGGAGGGCAGAAGGAACCTACGAGCAGTACTTC.

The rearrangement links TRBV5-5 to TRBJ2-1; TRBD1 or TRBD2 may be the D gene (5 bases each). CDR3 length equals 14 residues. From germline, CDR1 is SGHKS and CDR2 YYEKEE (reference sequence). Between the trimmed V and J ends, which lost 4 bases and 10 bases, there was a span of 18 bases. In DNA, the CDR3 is TGTGCCAGCAGCCGATGGGCAGGTCGGGGCGAGCAGTTCTTC. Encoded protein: CASSRWAGRGEQFF. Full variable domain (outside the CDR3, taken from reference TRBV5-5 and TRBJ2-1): DAGVTQSPTHLIKTRGQQVTLRCSPISGHKSVSWYQQVLGQGPQFIFQYYEKEERGRGNFPDRFSARQFPNYSSELNVNALLLGDSALYLCASSRWAGRGEQFFGPGTRLTVL.

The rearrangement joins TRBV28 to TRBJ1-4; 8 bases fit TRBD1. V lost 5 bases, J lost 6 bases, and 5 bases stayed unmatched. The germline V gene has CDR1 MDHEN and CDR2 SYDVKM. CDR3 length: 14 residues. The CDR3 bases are TGTGCCAGCAGTGCAGGGGGCAGAGATGAAAAACTGTTTTTT. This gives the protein CASSAGGRDEKLFF.

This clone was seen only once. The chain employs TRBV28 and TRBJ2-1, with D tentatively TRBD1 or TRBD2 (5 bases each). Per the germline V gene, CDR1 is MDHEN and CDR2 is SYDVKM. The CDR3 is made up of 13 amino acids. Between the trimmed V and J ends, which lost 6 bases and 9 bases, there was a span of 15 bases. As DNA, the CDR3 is TGTGCCAGCAGCTCTGGGATGAGGGGTGAGCAGTTCTTC. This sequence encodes CASSSGMRGEQFF.

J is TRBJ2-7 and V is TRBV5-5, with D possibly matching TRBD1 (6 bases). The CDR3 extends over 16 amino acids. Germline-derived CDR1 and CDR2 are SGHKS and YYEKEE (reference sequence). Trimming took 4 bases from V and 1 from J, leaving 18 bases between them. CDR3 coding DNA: TGTGCCAGCAGCCGGGCCGGGGCAGGGGTTTCCTACGAGCAGTACTTC. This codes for CASSRAGAGVSYEQYF.

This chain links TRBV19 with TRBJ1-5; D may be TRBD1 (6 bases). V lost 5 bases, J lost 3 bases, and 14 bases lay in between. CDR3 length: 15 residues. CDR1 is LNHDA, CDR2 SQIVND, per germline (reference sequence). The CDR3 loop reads CASSRSGTFNQPQHF. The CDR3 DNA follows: TGTGCCAGTAGTCGCTCCGGGACATTCAATCAGCCCCAGCATTTT.

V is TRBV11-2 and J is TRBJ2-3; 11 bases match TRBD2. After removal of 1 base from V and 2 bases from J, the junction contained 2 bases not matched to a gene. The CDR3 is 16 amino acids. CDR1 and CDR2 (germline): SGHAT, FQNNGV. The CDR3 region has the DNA TGTGCCAGCAGCTTAGGACTAGCGGGGAACACAGATACGCAGTATTTT. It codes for CASSLGLAGNTDTQYF.

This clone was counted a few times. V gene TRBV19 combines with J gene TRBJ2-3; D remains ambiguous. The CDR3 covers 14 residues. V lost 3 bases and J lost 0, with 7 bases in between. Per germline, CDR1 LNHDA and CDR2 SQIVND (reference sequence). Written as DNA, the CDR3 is TGTGCCAGTAGTATTCTGGGTAGCACAGATACGCAGTATTTT. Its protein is CASSILGSTDTQYF.

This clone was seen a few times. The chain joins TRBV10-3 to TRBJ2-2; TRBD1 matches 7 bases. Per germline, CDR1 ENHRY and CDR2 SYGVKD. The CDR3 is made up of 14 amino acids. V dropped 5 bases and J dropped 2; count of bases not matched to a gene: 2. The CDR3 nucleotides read TGTGCCATCAGTAGGGACAGCAACACCGGGGAGCTGTTTTTT. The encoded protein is CAISRDSNTGELFF.

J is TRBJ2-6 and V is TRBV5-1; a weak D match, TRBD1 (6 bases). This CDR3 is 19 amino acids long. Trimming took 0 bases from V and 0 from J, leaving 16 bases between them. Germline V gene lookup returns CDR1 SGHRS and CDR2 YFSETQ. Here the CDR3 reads CASSLVAGVGLSGANVLTF. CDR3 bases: TGCGCCAGCAGCTTGGTGGCAGGGGTCGGCCTCTCTGGGGCCAACGTCCTGACTTTC.

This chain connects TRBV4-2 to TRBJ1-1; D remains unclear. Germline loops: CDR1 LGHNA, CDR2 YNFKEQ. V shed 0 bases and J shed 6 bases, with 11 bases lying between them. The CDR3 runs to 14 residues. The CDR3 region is CASSQDTGRAEAFF. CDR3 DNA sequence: TGTGCCAGCAGCCAAGATACGGGGAGGGCTGAAGCTTTCTTT.

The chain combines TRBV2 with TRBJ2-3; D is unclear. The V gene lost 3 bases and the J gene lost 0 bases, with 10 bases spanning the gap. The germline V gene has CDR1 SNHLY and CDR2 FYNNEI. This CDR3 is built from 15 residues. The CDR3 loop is CASSDLQSSTDTQYF. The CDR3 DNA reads TGTGCCAGCAGTGACTTACAGTCTAGCACAGATACGCAGTATTTT. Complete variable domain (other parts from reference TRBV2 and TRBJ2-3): EPEVTQTPSHQVTQMGQEVILRCVPISNHLYFYWYRQILGQKVEFLVSFYNNEISEKSEIFDDQFSVERPDGSNFTLKIRSTKLEDSAMYFCASSDLQSSTDTQYFGPGTRLTVL.

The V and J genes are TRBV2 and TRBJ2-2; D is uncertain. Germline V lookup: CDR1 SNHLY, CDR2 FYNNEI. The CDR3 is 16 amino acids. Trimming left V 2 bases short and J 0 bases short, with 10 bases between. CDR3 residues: CASSEIETANTGELFF. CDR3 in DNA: TGTGCCAGCAGTGAAATTGAGACCGCGAACACCGGGGAGCTGTTTTTT.

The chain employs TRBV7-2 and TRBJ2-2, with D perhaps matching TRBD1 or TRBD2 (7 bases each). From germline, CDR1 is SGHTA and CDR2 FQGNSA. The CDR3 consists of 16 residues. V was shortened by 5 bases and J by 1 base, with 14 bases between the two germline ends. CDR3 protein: CASSQGGRGNTGELFF. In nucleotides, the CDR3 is TGTGCCAGCAGCCAGGGGGGGCGGGGGAACACCGGGGAGCTGTTTTTT. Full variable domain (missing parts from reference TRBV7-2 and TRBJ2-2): GAGVSQSPSNKVTEKGKDVELRCDPISGHTALYWYRQSLGQGLEFLIYFQGNSAPDKSGLPSDRFSAERTGGSVSTLTIQRTQQEDSAVYLCASSQGGRGNTGELFFGEGSRLTVL.

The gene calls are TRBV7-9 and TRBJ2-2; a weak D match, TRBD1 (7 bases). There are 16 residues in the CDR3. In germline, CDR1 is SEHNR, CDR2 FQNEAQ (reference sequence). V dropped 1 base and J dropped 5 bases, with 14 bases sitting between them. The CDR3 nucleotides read TGTGCCAGCAGCTTAGTCAACCAGGGGGGAACCGGGGAGCTGTTTTTT. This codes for CASSLVNQGGTGELFF.

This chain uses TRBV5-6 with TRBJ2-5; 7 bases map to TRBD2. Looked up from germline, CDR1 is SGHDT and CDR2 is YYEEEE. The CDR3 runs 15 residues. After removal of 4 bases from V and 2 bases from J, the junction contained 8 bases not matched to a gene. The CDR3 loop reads CASSPVVRGQETQYF. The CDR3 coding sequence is TGTGCCAGCAGCCCGGTGGTGCGGGGGCAAGAGACCCAGTACTTC.

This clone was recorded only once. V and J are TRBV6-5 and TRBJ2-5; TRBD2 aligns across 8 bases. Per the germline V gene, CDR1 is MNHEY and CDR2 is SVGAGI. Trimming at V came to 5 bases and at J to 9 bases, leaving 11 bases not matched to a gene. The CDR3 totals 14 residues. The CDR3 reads CASSLTGTSGPQYF. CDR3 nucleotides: TGTGCCAGCAGTCTAACCGGGACTAGTGGGCCCCAGTACTTC.